Reported below is one T cell receptor beta chain. The V end was cut by 0 bases, the J end by 13 bases, with 12 bases between. The CDR3 has 12 residues. CDR1 and CDR2 from the germline V gene are SGHVS and FQNEAQ. This entry is derived from a study of long-term antiretroviral therapy in people with HIV. A v3.0 immunoSEQ assay was performed at survey level. Profiling relied on immunoSEQ multiplex PCR, and the TCRdb table lists in-frame clones only, not all of them. The table shows roughly 21,000 clones, with roughly 87% occurring only once. This clonotype originated in a man aged 18 to 30 with HIV. The chain links TRBV7-8 to TRBJ2-5; possibly TRBD2 for D (6 bases). The starting material was unsorted PBMCs, obtained 0.2 years before starting antiretroviral therapy. The CDR3 DNA reads TGTGCCAGCAGCTTAGCGGAGGGCCCGGGGTACTTC. Protein: CASSLAEGPGYF.